The 24 T cell receptor beta chains presented below share a single source sample, sequenced in a study of brain metastases from non-small cell lung cancer. Sequencing was performed with immunoSEQ multiplex PCR; in TCRdb, only in-frame clones are kept and a portion is missing. The sample holds 1,500 to 2,000 clones; roughly 79% are singletons and the top ten take just over 8.5%. Sequencing used tissue from a brain metastasis. These receptor sequences come from a donor aged 40 or over with non-small cell lung cancer.

The chain joins TRBV12-3 or TRBV12-4 to TRBJ1-4; D is perhaps TRBD1 (5 bases). The CDR3 runs to 11 residues. The V end lost 6 bases, the J end lost 10 bases, and 9 bases lay between the germline ends. The CDR3 region is CASRLQGKLFF. The CDR3 DNA is TGTGCCAGCAGGCTTCAGGGAAAACTGTTTTTT.

The V call is TRBV11-3, the J call TRBJ2-1; TRBD1 agrees at 8 bases. The V gene's germline CDR1 is SGHNT and CDR2 YENEEA. With V trimmed by 2 bases and J by 6 bases, 3 bases remained unmatched. The CDR3 extends over 14 amino acids. CDR3 sequence reads: CASSLYGQGNEQFF. CDR3 coding DNA: TGTGCCAGCAGCTTATATGGACAGGGCAATGAGCAGTTCTTC.

This chain connects TRBV19 to TRBJ2-1; possibly TRBD1 for D (6 bases). Trimming took 3 bases from V and 9 from J, leaving 12 bases between them. This CDR3 has 13 residues. Germline assignment: CDR1 LNHDA and CDR2 SQIVND (reference sequence). The chain's CDR3 is CASSITQGTEQFF. CDR3 coding DNA: TGTGCCAGTAGTATCACACAGGGCACTGAGCAGTTCTTC.

The gene calls are TRBV5-1 and TRBJ1-1; no clear D gene. There are 14 residues in the CDR3. Germline values: CDR1 SGHRS, CDR2 YFSETQ. Deletions cut 2 bases from V and 3 bases from J, with 11 bases between. DNA for the CDR3: TGCGCCAGCAGCTTCAAGGAAAGGGACACTGAAGCTTTCTTT. This encodes CASSFKERDTEAFF.

This CDR3 is CASSPAAGPYEQYF. Here the CDR3 DNA reads TGTGCCAGCTCACCAGCGGCGGGACCCTACGAGCAGTACTTC. The J gene is TRBJ2-7, the V gene TRBV18; D is possibly TRBD2 (6 bases). V gave up 2 bases and J gave up 2 bases, with 10 bases separating them. This CDR3 has 14 residues. From germline, CDR1 is KGHSH and CDR2 LQKENI.

The CDR3, as DNA: TGTGCCAGCAGCTTAGCGCTAAGGGTAGGGAAGTCTGAAGCTTTCTTT. Translation gives CASSLALRVGKSEAFF. The chain recombines TRBV7-9 with TRBJ1-1, with D unclear. The V gene's germline CDR1 is SEHNR and CDR2 FQNEAQ (reference sequence). V was cut by 0 bases and J by 6 bases, with 17 bases left in between. The CDR3 sequence is 16 residues long.

The count of this clone is one. One junction end disagrees with the germline gene, perhaps due to a read error. The chain carries TRBV19 and TRBJ2-2, with 7 bases identical to TRBD2. In germline, CDR1 is LNHDA, CDR2 SQIVND (reference sequence). The CDR3 has 14 amino acids. CDR3: CASTLSGNTEELFF. The CDR3 DNA reads as TGTGCCAGTACCCTAAGCGGGAACACCGAGGAGCTGTTTTTT.

J is TRBJ2-5 and V is TRBV6-1, with a possible D match to TRBD1 (6 bases). Germline V gives CDR1 MNHNS, CDR2 SASEGT. The CDR3 loop spans 16 amino acids. Trimming removed 0 bases at V and 4 bases at J, with 15 bases between. The CDR3 reads CASSEAGTPGRETQYF. The DNA for the CDR3 is TGTGCCAGCAGTGAAGCCGGGACACCGGGCCGAGAGACCCAGTACTTC.

This clone showed up just once. This chain joins TRBV6-5 and TRBJ1-1, with D possibly being TRBD1 (5 bases). The length of the CDR3 is 13 residues. V was trimmed by 7 bases and J by 1 base, leaving 10 bases between them. Germline V gene data show CDR1 as MNHEY and CDR2 as SVGAGI. CDR3 loop: CASTARGNTEAFF. CDR3 DNA sequence: TGTGCCAGCACGGCGAGGGGGAACACTGAAGCTTTCTTT.

The chain is built from TRBV10-3 and TRBJ2-5; TRBD1 aligns across 7 bases. The J call may be incorrect, as the DNA end agrees better with TRBJ2-7. The CDR3 runs to 15 residues. Germline lookup yields CDR1 ENHRY and CDR2 SYGVKD. This CDR3 is CAISDPGQSSYEQYF. CDR3 sequence (DNA): TGTGCCATCAGTGACCCGGGACAGTCGTCCTACGAGCAGTACTTC.

The chain combines TRBV15 with TRBJ1-2, with D perhaps TRBD1 (5 bases). The length of the CDR3 is 16 residues. Germline V gives CDR1 LNHNV, CDR2 YYDKDF (reference sequence). Trimming took 0 bases from V and 7 from J, leaving 18 bases between them. The CDR3 loop reads CATSRDPGFKGSGYTF. The CDR3 bases are TGTGCCACCAGCAGAGATCCAGGGTTTAAGGGGTCTGGCTACACCTTC.

This rearrangement joins TRBV5-1 to TRBJ2-7; possibly TRBD1 for D (5 bases). CDR1 SGHRS and CDR2 YFSETQ come from the germline V gene. With 4 bases removed from V and 1 base from J, the gap between germline ends came to 12 bases. The CDR3 totals 14 residues. CDR3 amino acids: CASSPAGKSYEQYF. The CDR3 DNA reads TGCGCCAGCAGCCCCGCAGGGAAGTCCTACGAGCAGTACTTC. Using reference TRBV5-1 and TRBJ2-7 for the parts outside the CDR3, the full variable domain is KAGVTQTPRYLIKTRGQQVTLSCSPISGHRSVSWYQQTPGQGLQFLFEYFSETQRNKGNFPGRFSGRQFSNSRSEMNVSTLELGDSALYLCASSPAGKSYEQYFGPGTRLTVT.

The V gene is TRBV19, the J gene TRBJ1-3, with D hard to call. Germline CDR1 reads LNHDA; CDR2 reads SQIVND (reference sequence). The length of the CDR3 is 15 residues. V was clipped by 5 bases and J by 0 bases, with 11 bases between them. This CDR3 reads CASSERRGSGNTIYF. The CDR3 DNA is TGTGCCAGTAGTGAGAGACGGGGCTCTGGAAACACCATATATTTT. The whole variable domain, remainder taken from reference TRBV19 and TRBJ1-3, is DGGITQSPKYLFRKEGQNVTLSCEQNLNHDAMYWYRQDPGQGLRLIYYSQIVNDFQKGDIAEGYSVSREKKESFPLTVTSAQKNPTAFYLCASSERRGSGNTIYFGEGSWLTVV.

This clone has more than one count but fewer than ten. The CDR3, as DNA: TGTGCCAGCAGTTCCCGTTGGAGGGTGCAGTACTTC. It specifies CASSSRWRVQYF. The chain has TRBV6-5 and TRBJ2-5; D might be TRBD2 (6 bases). This CDR3 region has 12 residues. The V gene's germline CDR1 is MNHEY and CDR2 SVGAGI. V was clipped by 4 bases and J by 11 bases, with 14 bases between them.

The rearrangement links TRBV3-1 (or the pseudogene TRBV3-2) to TRBJ1-2, with D perhaps matching TRBD1 (6 bases). Trimming cost V 3 bases and J 0 bases, with 11 bases left between them. Germline V gives CDR1 LGHDT, CDR2 YNNKEL (reference sequence). The CDR3 is made up of 15 amino acids. This CDR3 is CASSHRGEANYGYTF. Here the CDR3 DNA reads TGTGCCAGCAGCCACAGGGGTGAGGCTAACTATGGCTACACCTTC.

With respect to this clone: A read error may be the cause here, since a much bigger clone is one base away. The V and J genes are TRBV6-5 and TRBJ2-6; weak D call: TRBD1 (6 bases). The V and J ends lost 4 bases and 3 bases respectively, with 10 bases between them. CDR3 length: 15 amino acids. CDR1 and CDR2 (germline): MNHEY, SVGAGI. The CDR3 DNA reads TGTGCCAGCAGTTGGGGGCCGGATGGGGCCAACGTCCTGACTTTC. Protein sequence: CASSWGPDGANVLTF.

The gene calls are TRBV30 and TRBJ1-5; D is ambiguous. V shed 0 bases and J shed 0 bases, with 9 bases lying between them. The CDR3 is 15 amino acids. Looked up from germline, CDR1 is GTSNPN and CDR2 is SVGIG (reference sequence). The chain's CDR3 is CAWSVGGYSNQPQHF. For the CDR3, the DNA is TGTGCCTGGAGTGTAGGAGGGTATAGCAATCAGCCCCAGCATTTT.

This clone has a handful of counts. The chain combines TRBV2 with TRBJ2-1, with D possibly TRBD2 on 5 matching bases. This CDR3 is built from 15 residues. Trimming took 6 bases from V and 0 from J, leaving 12 bases between them. Germline CDR1 is SNHLY and CDR2 is FYNNEI. The CDR3 bases are TGTGCCAGCAGAAAGGAGGCGAGCTCCTACAATGAGCAGTTCTTC. It codes for CASRKEASSYNEQFF.

The CDR3 DNA sequence: TGTGCCACCAGCCAAGAACGGATAGATCAGCAGTACTTC. Its translation is CATSQERIDQQYF. V usage is TRBV24-1 and J usage is TRBJ2-7, with no clear D. The germline CDR1 and CDR2 sequences are KGHDR and SFDVKD. CDR3 length: 13 amino acids. Trimming pared 7 bases from V and 8 bases from J, leaving 17 bases between.

The CDR3 nucleotides read TGTGCCAGCAGTTTATGGGGACAGGGTGATGAAAAACTGTTTTTT. Translated, it gives CASSLWGQGDEKLFF. J is TRBJ1-4 and V is TRBV28; the match to TRBD1 covers 9 bases. CDR3 length equals 15 residues. V dropped 0 bases and J dropped 6; count of bases not matched to a gene: 2. Germline V CDR1 and CDR2: MDHEN, SYDVKM.

The CDR3 sequence is CASSPGNTEAFF. DNA for the CDR3: TGTGCCAGCTCACCAGGGAACACTGAAGCTTTCTTT. The chain employs TRBV18 and TRBJ1-1; D gene uncertain. This CDR3 has 12 residues. Germline values: CDR1 KGHSH, CDR2 LQKENI. The V gene lost 2 bases and the J gene lost 1 base, with 2 bases spanning the gap.

This sequence joins TRBV6-5 and TRBJ2-5, with D possibly being TRBD1 (6 bases). The CDR3 covers 13 residues. Germline V gene sequence: CDR1 MNHEY, CDR2 SVGAGI. Trimming pared 7 bases from V and 5 bases from J, leaving 14 bases between. The CDR3 nucleotides read TGTGCCAGCAATATGGACAGAGGCGAGACCCAGTACTTC. Protein sequence: CASNMDRGETQYF.

This clone has just a few counts. Other DNA sequences within the sample encode an identical CDR3. The chain recombines TRBV18 with TRBJ1-1; D perhaps matches TRBD1 (5 bases). The CDR3 runs to 14 residues. The ends were cut back, 1 base at V and 4 bases at J, with 10 bases in the middle. Germline V gives CDR1 KGHSH, CDR2 LQKENI. CDR3 bases: TGTGCCAGCTCACCACAGGGTAGGGGCACTGAAGCTTTCTTT. The encoded protein is CASSPQGRGTEAFF.

In this sample, this clone turned up once. This chain uses TRBV6-5 with TRBJ2-7; D unclear. The CDR3 has 11 amino acids. The V end was cut by 5 bases, the J end by 3 bases, with 5 bases between. Germline-derived CDR1 and CDR2 are MNHEY and SVGAGI. CDR3 sequence: CASSRDYEQYF. In DNA form, the CDR3 reads TGTGCCAGCAGTAGGGACTACGAGCAGTACTTC.